The rows below give T cell receptor beta chains drawn from one sample of a study of blood T cell repertoires in COVID-19. This table comes from immunoSEQ multiplex PCR, and its TCRdb copy is limited to in-frame clones, with some not included. The sample includes 150,000 to 180,000 clones, around four fifths of them seen just once. The sequencing sample was made of peripheral blood. These receptors all stem from an elderly woman with acute or convalescent COVID-19. The CDR3 runs from the conserved cysteine through the conserved F or W.

j_call	v_call	cdr3_aa
TRBJ1-1	TRBV11-3	CASSLGHLTEAFF
TRBJ1-1	TRBV2	CASTQKGGKAEAFF
TRBJ1-2	TRBV19	CASSSGQGEGYTF
TRBJ1-2	TRBV6-6	CASSSDRVLYGYTF
TRBJ2-5	TRBV7-8	CASSLARLALPQETQYF
TRBJ1-1	TRBV6-5	CASSYSGTANTEAFF
TRBJ2-3	TRBV3-1/TRBV3-2	CASSQQGAPSTDTQYF
TRBJ2-5	TRBV5-4	CASSFRLAGQETQYF
TRBJ2-1	TRBV6-5	CASAGEGEQFF
TRBJ2-5	TRBV18	CASSPRDRGETQYF
TRBJ2-7	TRBV14	CASSPFGQLLRGEQYF